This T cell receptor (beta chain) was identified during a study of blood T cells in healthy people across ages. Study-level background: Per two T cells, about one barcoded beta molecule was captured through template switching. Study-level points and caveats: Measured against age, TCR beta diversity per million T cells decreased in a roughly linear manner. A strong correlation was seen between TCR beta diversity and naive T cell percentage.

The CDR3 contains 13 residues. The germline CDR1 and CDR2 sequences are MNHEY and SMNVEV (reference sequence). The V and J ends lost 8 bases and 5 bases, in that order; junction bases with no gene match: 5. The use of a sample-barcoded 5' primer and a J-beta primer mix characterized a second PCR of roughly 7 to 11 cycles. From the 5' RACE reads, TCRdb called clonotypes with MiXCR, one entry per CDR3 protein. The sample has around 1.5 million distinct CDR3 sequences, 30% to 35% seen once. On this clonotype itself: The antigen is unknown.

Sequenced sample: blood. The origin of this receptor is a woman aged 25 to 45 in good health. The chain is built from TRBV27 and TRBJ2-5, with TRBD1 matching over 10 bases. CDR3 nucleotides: TGTGCCAGCGGCCGGGACAGGGGCGAGACCCAGTACTTC. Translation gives CASGRDRGETQYF.